The rows below give T cell receptor beta chains drawn from one sample of a study of blood T cell repertoires in COVID-19. TCRdb keeps only in-frame clones here, not all; method: immunoSEQ multiplex PCR. The sample contains about 380,000 clones, roughly 86% of which appear only once. Sample: PBMCs or T cells enriched from blood (not recorded which). These receptors were taken from a man aged 25-45 years who had recovered from COVID-19. Both conserved end residues are part of each CDR3. Fields, in order: clone size, V gene, D gene, J gene, CDR3 DNA, CDR3 protein. D genes are given only for firm matches. Rows may omit the clone size; those that give it use once, few, many or a size class.

abundance: NA
v_gene: TRBV10-3
d_gene: NA
j_gene: TRBJ1-2
CDR3nt: TGTGCCTCTTACTCCCTCGACAGGACTTCTTATGGCTACACCTTC
CDR3aa: CASYSLDRTSYGYTF

abundance: NA
v_gene: TRBV5-1
d_gene: NA
j_gene: TRBJ1-1
CDR3nt: TGCGCCAGCAGCTTGTCGGGGTTGAACACTGAAGCTTTCTTT
CDR3aa: CASSLSGLNTEAFF

abundance: NA
v_gene: TRBV3-1/TRBV3-2
d_gene: NA
j_gene: TRBJ2-2
CDR3nt: TGTGCCAGCAGCCTACTCACGAACACCGGGGAGCTGTTTTTT
CDR3aa: CASSLLTNTGELFF

abundance: NA
v_gene: TRBV7-9
d_gene: TRBD1
j_gene: TRBJ1-4
CDR3nt: TGTGCCAGCAGCCCTACAGGGGGGGATGCCAATCGCGAAAAACTGTTTTTT
CDR3aa: CASSPTGGDANREKLFF

abundance: few
v_gene: TRBV6-5
d_gene: NA
j_gene: TRBJ2-6
CDR3nt: TGTGCCAGCAGTCTGGACAGCTCTGGGGCCAACGTCCTGACTTTC
CDR3aa: CASSLDSSGANVLTF

abundance: NA
v_gene: TRBV5-1
d_gene: TRBD1
j_gene: TRBJ1-2
CDR3nt: TGCGCCAGCAGCTTGGGGACAGGAGGGGTCTTCTATGGCTACACCTTC
CDR3aa: CASSLGTGGVFYGYTF

abundance: NA
v_gene: TRBV6-5
d_gene: NA
j_gene: TRBJ1-4
CDR3nt: TGTGCCAGCAGTTGGGGGACTCGTGAAAAACTGTTTTTT
CDR3aa: CASSWGTREKLFF

abundance: NA
v_gene: TRBV18
d_gene: NA
j_gene: TRBJ1-2
CDR3nt: TGTGCCAGCTCACCGGCGGGGTCGCAGATCTATGGCTACACCTTC
CDR3aa: CASSPAGSQIYGYTF

abundance: NA
v_gene: TRBV30
d_gene: NA
j_gene: TRBJ1-4
CDR3nt: TGTGCCTGGAGGAGGGGGAATGAAAAACTGTTTTTT
CDR3aa: CAWRRGNEKLFF

abundance: few
v_gene: TRBV2
d_gene: NA
j_gene: TRBJ1-1
CDR3nt: TGTGCCAGCAGTGAACACTCCATGAACACTGAAGCTTTCTTT
CDR3aa: CASSEHSMNTEAFF

abundance: NA
v_gene: TRBV9
d_gene: TRBD2
j_gene: TRBJ2-1
CDR3nt: TGTGCCAGCAGCGTGGGCGGGGGGGCCTTCAATGAGCAGTTCTTC
CDR3aa: CASSVGGGAFNEQFF

abundance: NA
v_gene: TRBV7-8
d_gene: NA
j_gene: TRBJ1-1
CDR3nt: TGTGCCAGCAGCCTCAGGGTGGCAGATATGAACACTGAAGCTTTCTTT
CDR3aa: CASSLRVADMNTEAFF

abundance: NA
v_gene: TRBV19
d_gene: TRBD1
j_gene: TRBJ1-1
CDR3nt: TGTGCCAGTAGTCGGACAGGGATGAACACTGAAGCTTTCTTT
CDR3aa: CASSRTGMNTEAFF

abundance: NA
v_gene: TRBV19
d_gene: NA
j_gene: TRBJ2-2
CDR3nt: TGTGCCAGTAGTAAAGGACGGGCAGGGGTTAACACCGGGGAGCTGTTTTTT
CDR3aa: CASSKGRAGVNTGELFF

abundance: once
v_gene: TRBV5-4
d_gene: TRBD2
j_gene: TRBJ2-7
CDR3nt: TGTGCCAGCAGCCCAGTTAGCGGGGGAAGAGAGCAGTACTTC
CDR3aa: CASSPVSGGREQYF

abundance: NA
v_gene: TRBV10-3
d_gene: NA
j_gene: TRBJ2-1
CDR3nt: TGTGCCATCAGTGAGGAGGAGGGCGACACTTACAATGAGCAGTTCTTC
CDR3aa: CAISEEEGDTYNEQFF

abundance: NA
v_gene: TRBV27
d_gene: TRBD1
j_gene: TRBJ1-1
CDR3nt: TGTGCCAGCAGTTCTAGACCGGGACAGGGGACTTTAAACACTGAAGCTTTCTTT
CDR3aa: CASSSRPGQGTLNTEAFF

abundance: NA
v_gene: TRBV21-1
d_gene: NA
j_gene: TRBJ2-3
CDR3nt: TGTGCCAGCAAACTTGCTGACTCTACAGATACGCAGTATTTT
CDR3aa: CASKLADSTDTQYF

abundance: NA
v_gene: TRBV7-8
d_gene: NA
j_gene: TRBJ1-1
CDR3nt: TGTGCCAGCAGCAAGGGACACAACACTGAAGCTTTCTTT
CDR3aa: CASSKGHNTEAFF

abundance: once
v_gene: TRBV30
d_gene: NA
j_gene: TRBJ1-5
CDR3nt: TGTGCCTGGAGTGAGGTATTGGGGGGTCAGCCCCAGCATTTT
CDR3aa: CAWSEVLGGQPQHF

abundance: NA
v_gene: TRBV30
d_gene: TRBD1
j_gene: TRBJ1-1
CDR3nt: TGTGCCTGGAGTCCCGGACAGGGACGCACTGAAGCTTTCTTT
CDR3aa: CAWSPGQGRTEAFF

abundance: NA
v_gene: TRBV5-6
d_gene: NA
j_gene: TRBJ1-4
CDR3nt: TGTGCCAGCAGCTTCCGCAGGGTCTCAGAAAAACTGTTTTTT
CDR3aa: CASSFRRVSEKLFF